This is a list of T cell receptor beta chains from one sample in a study of CD8+CD57+ T cells in acquired aplastic anemia. TCRdb reanalysed the reads using MiXCR and keeps one entry per CDR3 protein. The sample contains fewer than 200,000 distinct CDR3 sequences, about two thirds of which appear only once. The sample consisted of sorted CD4+, CD8+, or CD8+CD57+ T cells (not recorded which) from PBMCs. These receptors originate from a human donor with aplastic anemia. Each CDR3 is given with its conserved first and last residue. Fields, in order: D gene, V gene, clone size, J gene, CDR3 length, CDR3 DNA, CDR3 protein. D genes are given only for firm matches. Rows may omit the clone size; those that give it use once, few, many or a size class.

d_gene: .
v_gene: TRBV7-8
abundance: .
j_gene: TRBJ1-1
len: 14
CDR3nt: TGTGCCAGCAGCTGGAAGGTGCAGAACACTGAAGCTTTCTTT
CDR3aa: CASSWKVQNTEAFF

d_gene: TRBD1
v_gene: TRBV19
abundance: .
j_gene: TRBJ2-1
len: 13
CDR3nt: TGTGCCACCCGACAGGGCTCCTACAATGAGCAGTTCTTC
CDR3aa: CATRQGSYNEQFF

d_gene: .
v_gene: TRBV7-9
abundance: .
j_gene: TRBJ1-2
len: 15
CDR3nt: TGTGCCAGCAGCTTCCTGACAGAAACTAACTATGGCTACACCTTC
CDR3aa: CASSFLTETNYGYTF

d_gene: .
v_gene: TRBV2
abundance: .
j_gene: TRBJ2-7
len: 13
CDR3nt: TGTGCCAGCAGCCAAGGCATAGGGTACGAGCAGTACTTC
CDR3aa: CASSQGIGYEQYF

d_gene: .
v_gene: TRBV19
abundance: few
j_gene: TRBJ1-1
len: 14
CDR3nt: TGTGCCAGTAGGATCCAGGCTAAGAACACTGAAGCTTTCTTT
CDR3aa: CASRIQAKNTEAFF

d_gene: .
v_gene: TRBV7-3
abundance: .
j_gene: TRBJ2-5
len: 16
CDR3nt: TGTGCCAGCAGCTTACGGGATAGGGGCTTCCAAGAGACCCAGTACTTC
CDR3aa: CASSLRDRGFQETQYF

d_gene: .
v_gene: TRBV7-2
abundance: .
j_gene: TRBJ2-7
len: 12
CDR3nt: TGTGCCAGCAGCTTGTCAGGACCTCAGCAGTACTTC
CDR3aa: CASSLSGPQQYF

d_gene: TRBD1
v_gene: TRBV24-1
abundance: .
j_gene: TRBJ2-3
len: 15
CDR3nt: TGTGCCACCAGCCCAGGACAGGGAATCACAGATACGCAGTATTTT
CDR3aa: CATSPGQGITDTQYF

d_gene: TRBD2
v_gene: TRBV15
abundance: .
j_gene: TRBJ2-5
len: 19
CDR3nt: TGTGCCACCAGCAGAGATCTCGCTAGACTAGCGGGAGTCCAAGAGACCCAGTACTTC
CDR3aa: CATSRDLARLAGVQETQYF

d_gene: TRBD1
v_gene: TRBV2
abundance: .
j_gene: TRBJ2-7
len: 11
CDR3nt: TGTGCCAGCGGCTCCAGACAGGGGCAGTACTTC
CDR3aa: CASGSRQGQYF

d_gene: .
v_gene: TRBV7-8
abundance: .
j_gene: TRBJ2-7
len: 15
CDR3nt: TGTGCCAGCAGCTTAGTGGGCAGCCCCACCTACGAGCAGTACTTC
CDR3aa: CASSLVGSPTYEQYF

d_gene: .
v_gene: TRBV7-6
abundance: .
j_gene: TRBJ2-5
len: 11
CDR3nt: TGTGCCAGCAGCTTAGCCGTGACCCAGTACTTC
CDR3aa: CASSLAVTQYF

d_gene: .
v_gene: TRBV2
abundance: few
j_gene: TRBJ1-1
len: 14
CDR3nt: TGTGCCAGCTCTCCGGGACACATGAACACTGAAGCTTTCTTT
CDR3aa: CASSPGHMNTEAFF

d_gene: TRBD1
v_gene: TRBV7-9
abundance: .
j_gene: TRBJ2-2
len: 15
CDR3nt: TGTGCCAGCAGAATCGGGACAGGGTCCACCGGGGAGCTGTTTTTT
CDR3aa: CASRIGTGSTGELFF

d_gene: TRBD2
v_gene: TRBV20-1
abundance: .
j_gene: TRBJ2-7
len: 13
CDR3nt: TGCAGTGCTAGGGGGACTAGCGTGTACGAGCAGTACTTC
CDR3aa: CSARGTSVYEQYF

d_gene: .
v_gene: TRBV15
abundance: few
j_gene: TRBJ2-3
len: 14
CDR3nt: TGTGCCACCAGCAACTACAGGGTGGGACAAATGCAGTATTTT
CDR3aa: CATSNYRVGQMQYF

d_gene: TRBD2
v_gene: TRBV7-9
abundance: .
j_gene: TRBJ2-7
len: 15
CDR3nt: TGTGCCAGCAGCTTAGTCGGGGGGGCGGGAGATACGCAGTACTTC
CDR3aa: CASSLVGGAGDTQYF

d_gene: .
v_gene: TRBV6-4
abundance: .
j_gene: TRBJ2-5
len: 16
CDR3nt: TGTGCCAGCAGTTTAGGCGCCGGATTAGGCCAAGAGACCCAGTACTTC
CDR3aa: CASSLGAGLGQETQYF

d_gene: TRBD1
v_gene: TRBV7-2
abundance: .
j_gene: TRBJ1-4
len: 16
CDR3nt: TGTGCCAGCAGCTTAGACGGGACAGGAACTAATGAAAAACTGTTTTTT
CDR3aa: CASSLDGTGTNEKLFF

d_gene: .
v_gene: TRBV20-1
abundance: once
j_gene: TRBJ1-1
len: 13
CDR3nt: TGCAGTGCTAGAGAAGACGTTAACACTGAAGCTTTCTTT
CDR3aa: CSAREDVNTEAFF

d_gene: .
v_gene: TRBV7-6
abundance: .
j_gene: TRBJ2-2
len: 15
CDR3nt: TGTGCCAGCAGCTTAGGGATGTCGGGCACCGGGGAGCTGTTTTTT
CDR3aa: CASSLGMSGTGELFF

d_gene: .
v_gene: TRBV7-2
abundance: .
j_gene: TRBJ2-3
len: 11
CDR3nt: TGTGCCAGCAGCCCGGCGGATACGCAGTATTTT
CDR3aa: CASSPADTQYF

d_gene: .
v_gene: TRBV25-1
abundance: many
j_gene: TRBJ2-5
len: 16
CDR3nt: TGTGCCAGCAGTGGCCAGGAGGCAGGGGATAGGGAGACCCAGTACTTC
CDR3aa: CASSGQEAGDRETQYF

d_gene: .
v_gene: TRBV5-4
abundance: .
j_gene: TRBJ1-5
len: 13
CDR3nt: TGTGCCACCCAGACAGAGTTGAATCAGCCCCAGCATTTT
CDR3aa: CATQTELNQPQHF

d_gene: TRBD2
v_gene: TRBV19
abundance: .
j_gene: TRBJ2-7
len: 13
CDR3nt: TGTGCCAGTAGTCCAGCGGGAGACTACGAGCAGTACTTC
CDR3aa: CASSPAGDYEQYF

d_gene: .
v_gene: TRBV29-1
abundance: .
j_gene: TRBJ1-3
len: 11
CDR3nt: TGCAGCGTGGCCTTAAGAGACACCATATATTTT
CDR3aa: CSVALRDTIYF

d_gene: .
v_gene: TRBV20-1
abundance: .
j_gene: TRBJ1-1
len: 11
CDR3nt: TGCAGTGCTAGAGGGCACACTGAAGCTTTCTTT
CDR3aa: CSARGHTEAFF

d_gene: .
v_gene: TRBV4-3
abundance: once
j_gene: TRBJ1-3
len: 16
CDR3nt: TGCGCCAGCAGCCAAACTGGGACGGCCTCTGGAAACACCATATATTTT
CDR3aa: CASSQTGTASGNTIYF

d_gene: .
v_gene: TRBV20-1
abundance: .
j_gene: TRBJ1-6
len: 12
CDR3nt: TGCAGTGCTAGGGGAGCGAATTCACCCCTCCACTTT
CDR3aa: CSARGANSPLHF

d_gene: .
v_gene: TRBV20-1
abundance: few
j_gene: TRBJ1-5
len: 12
CDR3nt: TGCAGTGCTAGCGGAGGGAATCAGCCCCAGCATTTT
CDR3aa: CSASGGNQPQHF

d_gene: TRBD1
v_gene: TRBV6-4
abundance: .
j_gene: TRBJ2-7
len: 15
CDR3nt: TGTGCCAGCAGAAACGGGCCAGGGGGCTCCTACGAGCAGTACTTC
CDR3aa: CASRNGPGGSYEQYF

d_gene: .
v_gene: TRBV7-9
abundance: .
j_gene: TRBJ2-7
len: 13
CDR3nt: TGTGCCAGCAGCTCCGGACAGTCCTACGAGCAGTACTTC
CDR3aa: CASSSGQSYEQYF

d_gene: TRBD1
v_gene: TRBV3-1
abundance: .
j_gene: TRBJ2-7
len: 17
CDR3nt: TGTGCCAGCAGCCAAGAACCCGGACAGGGGAGAACCTACGAGCAGTACTTC
CDR3aa: CASSQEPGQGRTYEQYF

d_gene: TRBD2
v_gene: TRBV7-8
abundance: .
j_gene: TRBJ2-2
len: 18
CDR3nt: TGTGCCAGCAGCCCTGGACAGGGGACTAGCGGGGACACCGGGGAGCTGTTTTTT
CDR3aa: CASSPGQGTSGDTGELFF

d_gene: TRBD2
v_gene: TRBV9
abundance: many
j_gene: TRBJ2-3
len: 15
CDR3nt: TGTGCCAGCAGCGAAGGACTAGCGGGGGGCAATGAGCAGTATTTT
CDR3aa: CASSEGLAGGNEQYF

d_gene: TRBD1
v_gene: TRBV15
abundance: .
j_gene: TRBJ1-5
len: 17
CDR3nt: TGTGCCACCAGCAGGGGGGGACAGAGTGATAGCAATCAGCCCCAGCATTTT
CDR3aa: CATSRGGQSDSNQPQHF

d_gene: TRBD1
v_gene: TRBV6-4
abundance: .
j_gene: TRBJ2-1
len: 14
CDR3nt: TGTGCCAGCAGCCCCTCCGGGGACAGCAATGAGCAGTTCTTC
CDR3aa: CASSPSGDSNEQFF

d_gene: TRBD1
v_gene: TRBV14
abundance: .
j_gene: TRBJ2-7
len: 15
CDR3nt: TGTGCCAGCAGCCAAGAGACAGGGGTGGCCTACGAGCAGTACTTC
CDR3aa: CASSQETGVAYEQYF

d_gene: TRBD1
v_gene: TRBV5-1
abundance: .
j_gene: TRBJ2-1
len: 15
CDR3nt: TGCGCCAGCAGCTCTCGACAGGGCGATGTCAATGAGCAGTTCTTC
CDR3aa: CASSSRQGDVNEQFF

d_gene: TRBD1
v_gene: TRBV20-1
abundance: .
j_gene: TRBJ2-7
len: 14
CDR3nt: TGCAGTGCCCCTTTGACAGGGGGTTCCTACGAGCAGTACTTC
CDR3aa: CSAPLTGGSYEQYF

d_gene: TRBD1
v_gene: TRBV6-6
abundance: .
j_gene: TRBJ1-1
len: 15
CDR3nt: TGTGCCAGCGGACAGGGGGTCGCAAGGAACACTGAAGCTTTCTTT
CDR3aa: CASGQGVARNTEAFF

d_gene: .
v_gene: TRBV9
abundance: once
j_gene: TRBJ2-3
len: 15
CDR3nt: TGTGCCAGCAGCGACGACAGGAACTCCACAGATACGCAGTATTTT
CDR3aa: CASSDDRNSTDTQYF

d_gene: .
v_gene: TRBV10-1
abundance: .
j_gene: TRBJ2-7
len: 11
CDR3nt: TGCGCCCGCCAGCTGATATACGAGCAGTACTTC
CDR3aa: CARQLIYEQYF

d_gene: .
v_gene: TRBV9
abundance: .
j_gene: TRBJ2-7
len: 15
CDR3nt: TGTGCCAGCAGCGTAGGCCCAGATGGGGGTGGCGAGCAGTACTTC
CDR3aa: CASSVGPDGGGEQYF

d_gene: .
v_gene: TRBV7-9
abundance: .
j_gene: TRBJ1-2
len: 13
CDR3nt: TGTGCCAGCAGCCCGGTTGGGAACTATGGCTACACCTTC
CDR3aa: CASSPVGNYGYTF

d_gene: TRBD2
v_gene: TRBV2
abundance: .
j_gene: TRBJ2-5
len: 14
CDR3nt: TGTGCCAGCACCCCGGGACTAGCCCCAGAGACCCAGTACTTC
CDR3aa: CASTPGLAPETQYF

d_gene: TRBD2
v_gene: TRBV7-9
abundance: once
j_gene: TRBJ2-5
len: 16
CDR3nt: TGTGCCAGCAGCCCTGGACGGGGGGTGTACCAAGAGACCCAGTACTTC
CDR3aa: CASSPGRGVYQETQYF

d_gene: .
v_gene: TRBV7-3
abundance: once
j_gene: TRBJ2-2
len: 14
CDR3nt: TGTGCCAGCAGCTCCGTAGTGAACACCGGTGAGCTGTTTTTT
CDR3aa: CASSSVVNTGELFF

d_gene: .
v_gene: TRBV20-1
abundance: many
j_gene: TRBJ2-2
len: 15
CDR3nt: TGCAGTGCTAACCAGGGGGGGGAGCACACCGGGGAGCTGTTTTTT
CDR3aa: CSANQGGEHTGELFF

d_gene: TRBD2
v_gene: TRBV7-9
abundance: .
j_gene: TRBJ2-5
len: 15
CDR3nt: TGTGCCAGCAGCGTAGGAGCGGGAGGGCAAGAGACCCAGTACTTC
CDR3aa: CASSVGAGGQETQYF

d_gene: .
v_gene: TRBV15
abundance: .
j_gene: TRBJ2-5
len: 15
CDR3nt: TGTGCCACCAGCAGAGACTGGGGGCAGGTGGAGACCCAGTACTTC
CDR3aa: CATSRDWGQVETQYF

d_gene: .
v_gene: TRBV19
abundance: few
j_gene: TRBJ2-3
len: 12
CDR3nt: TGTGCCAGTAGTCGCGGCACAGATACGCAGTATTTT
CDR3aa: CASSRGTDTQYF

d_gene: .
v_gene: TRBV7-2
abundance: .
j_gene: TRBJ1-1
len: 13
CDR3nt: TGTGCCAGCAGCTTAGGGACAGCATACAGTGCTTTCTTT
CDR3aa: CASSLGTAYSAFF